This T cell receptor beta chain originates from a study of beta chain features in type 1 diabetes. Study results and caveats: cDNA-based sequencing might over-represent cells highly expressing TCR. Researchers report that Type 1 diabetes patients had moderately but significantly shorter TCRB CDR3s across all four CD4+ subsets.

Expressed TCRB transcripts were sequenced because the isolated RNA had all been reverse transcribed beforehand. Produced via immunoSEQ multiplex PCR; TCRdb's table is partial and in-frame only. The profile shows around 280,000 clones, about 15% of them singletons. This clone was seen a handful of times. Its antigen remains unknown. V shed 4 bases, J shed 5 bases, and the junction held 8 bases outside the gene matches. The CDR3 sequence is 15 residues long. CDR1 and CDR2 (germline): SNHLY, FYNNEI. V usage is TRBV2 and J usage is TRBJ2-7; TRBD2 matches 10 bases. Sequencing was carried out using naive CD4+ T cells from blood. The source is a young man with type 1 diabetes. In DNA, the CDR3 is TGTGCCAGCAGTGGGTCTAGCGGGAGCACCCACGAGCAGTACTTC. Encoded protein: CASSGSSGSTHEQYF.